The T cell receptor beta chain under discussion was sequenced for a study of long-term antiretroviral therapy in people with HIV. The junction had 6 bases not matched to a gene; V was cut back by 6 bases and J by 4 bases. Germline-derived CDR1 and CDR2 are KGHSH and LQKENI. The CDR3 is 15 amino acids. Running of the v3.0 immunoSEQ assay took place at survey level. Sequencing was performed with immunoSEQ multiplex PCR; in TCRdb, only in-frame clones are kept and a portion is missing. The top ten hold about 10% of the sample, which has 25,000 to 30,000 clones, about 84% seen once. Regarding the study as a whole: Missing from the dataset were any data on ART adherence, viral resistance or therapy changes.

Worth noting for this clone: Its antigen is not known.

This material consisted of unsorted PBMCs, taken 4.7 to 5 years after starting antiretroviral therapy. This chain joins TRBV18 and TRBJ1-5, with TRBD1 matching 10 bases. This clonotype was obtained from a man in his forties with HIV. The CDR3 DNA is TGTGCCAGCTCTCCTCCGGGACAGGGGAATCAGCCCCAGCATTTT. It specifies CASSPPGQGNQPQHF.